This T cell receptor (beta chain) comes out of a study of OX40 agonist ivuxolimab in advanced cancers. Study in general: Treatment received earlier with anti-PD-1, anti-PD-L1 or anti-CTLA-4 agents was allowed, and less than 45% had some.

This CDR3 has 15 amino acids. Trimming removed 4 bases from V and 3 bases from J; junction bases left unmatched: 7. Germline assignment: CDR1 MNHEY and CDR2 SVGAGI. Generated by immunoSEQ multiplex PCR, the TCRdb table keeps only in-frame clones and is missing some. The sample has 35,000 to 50,000 clones, just over 85% seen once. This chain links TRBV6-5 with TRBJ1-2; TRBD1 matches 8 bases. The sequencing used CD4+ or CD8+ T cells sorted from blood, collected in a trial of the OX40 agonist ivuxolimab. This TCR was recovered from an adult with an advanced solid tumor such as melanoma, head and neck, liver or kidney cancer. The CDR3 sequence: CASSFGQGADYGYTF. For the CDR3, the DNA is TGTGCCAGCAGTTTTGGACAGGGAGCTGACTATGGCTACACCTTC.